What follows are 6 T cell receptor beta chains derived from one specimen sequenced in a study of OX40 agonist ivuxolimab in advanced cancers. The assay was immunoSEQ multiplex PCR, and TCRdb's table has in-frame clones only and misses some. The profile shows tens of thousands of clones, 90% to 95% of them singletons. This material consisted of CD4+ or CD8+ T cells sorted from blood, taken in a trial of the OX40 agonist ivuxolimab. The receptor set was obtained from an adult with an advanced solid tumor such as melanoma, head and neck, liver or kidney cancer.

This chain links TRBV19 with TRBJ2-5; D is possibly TRBD1 or TRBD2 (5 bases each). V was shortened by 5 bases and J by 0 bases, with 13 bases between the two germline ends. The germline V gene encodes CDR1 LNHDA and CDR2 SQIVND (reference sequence). The CDR3 sequence is 15 residues long. In DNA, the CDR3 is TGTGCCAGTAGTCTCTCCGGGACCCACCAAGAGACCCAGTACTTC. Protein sequence: CASSLSGTHQETQYF.

The chain couples TRBV6-1 to TRBJ2-7; 10 nucleotides agree with TRBD2. CDR1 is MNHNS and CDR2 is SASEGT in the germline V gene. The CDR3 has 15 amino acids. V trimming: 3 bases; J trimming: 0 bases; junction bases outside the gene matches: 2. CDR3 region: CASSDASGSSYEQYF. The CDR3 coding sequence is TGTGCCAGCAGTGACGCTAGCGGGAGCTCCTACGAGCAGTACTTC.

The rearrangement joins TRBV6-1 to TRBJ2-7, with a possible D match to TRBD2 (5 bases). Per the germline V gene, CDR1 is MNHNS and CDR2 is SASEGT. The V gene lost 8 bases and the J gene lost 4 bases, with 15 bases spanning the gap. This CDR3 has 13 residues. CDR3 amino acids: CASVGFSGYEQYF. As DNA, the CDR3 is TGTGCCAGCGTAGGCTTCTCGGGGTACGAGCAGTACTTC.

The chain recombines TRBV30 with TRBJ2-4, with D perhaps TRBD2 (5 bases). The CDR3 is 16 residues long. The germline V gene encodes CDR1 GTSNPN and CDR2 SVGIG (reference sequence). The V end was cut by 0 bases, the J end by 7 bases, with 19 bases between. CDR3 bases: TGTGCCTGGAGTGTAATCGGGGTTGGGAAAAACAACATTCAGTACTTC. Translating gives CAWSVIGVGKNNIQYF.

The gene calls are TRBV11-3 and TRBJ2-1; 12 bases are shared with TRBD2. Germline CDR1 reads SGHNT; CDR2 reads YENEEA. The CDR3 loop spans 19 amino acids. The ends lost 5 bases at V and 2 bases at J; junction bases unmatched: 13. The CDR3 DNA sequence: TGTGCCAGCAGCGTGACTAGCGGGAGTGCGAGTAGCGCCTACAATGAGCAGTTCTTC. Its protein product is CASSVTSGSASSAYNEQFF.

The chain is built from TRBV19 and TRBJ1-4; 8 nucleotides match TRBD1. After removal of 6 bases from V and 6 bases from J, the junction contained 6 bases not matched to a gene. CDR3 length: 14 amino acids. Germline CDR1 LNHDA, CDR2 SQIVND (reference sequence). CDR3 residues: CASRLDREDEKLFF. DNA of the CDR3: TGTGCCAGTAGGCTGGACAGGGAGGATGAAAAACTGTTTTTT.